The T cell receptor (beta chain) described here comes from a study of preoperative IRX-2 immunotherapy in early breast cancer. This sample's treatment: preoperative locoregional IRX-2 cytokine immunotherapy. J lost 4 bases, V lost 11 bases, and 8 bases had no gene match. This CDR3 is 14 amino acids long. The assay was immunoSEQ multiplex PCR, and TCRdb's table has in-frame clones only and misses some. The sample carries approximately 11,000 clones, 80% to 85% recorded once. The V and J genes are TRBV6-7 and TRBJ2-7; TRBD2 agrees at 13 bases. TRBV6-7 is marked as an open reading frame, function uncertain. The material sequenced was lymph node tissue, taken before IRX-2 immunotherapy. The TCR originated in a human donor with breast cancer. The CDR3 reads CACTGGLAGYEQYF. In nucleotides, the CDR3 is TGTGCCTGCACGGGGGGACTAGCGGGATACGAGCAGTACTTC.